The present T cell receptor (beta chain) was sequenced within a study of T cell repertoires in cytomegalovirus infection. Looking at the study overall: Both recently identified HLA-C-restricted and well-studied HLA-B-restricted CMV epitopes were used in the study. Indications came from public TCR beta signatures; they pointed to CMV infection and to a matching HLA type.

TCRdb ran MiXCR on the reads and lists one entry per CDR3 protein. This sample has 650,000 to 850,000 distinct CDR3 sequences, with almost 30% found just once. This clonotype was recorded a few times. Antigen specificity is unknown. Trimming at V came to 4 bases and at J to 5 bases, leaving 6 bases not matched to a gene. The CDR3 totals 15 residues. Germline lookup yields CDR1 MNHNY and CDR2 SVGAGI (reference sequence). Study-wide findings and caveats: Clonotypes of TCR beta that were HLA-C-restricted and CMV-specific dominated the ex vivo response. Cumulative frequency (of public TCR beta family members) identified carriers of CMV plus the relevant HLA.

This sequence was found in a human donor in good health (CMV status not recorded). Some clones in this sample may be carry-over from other donors' samples. The V call is TRBV6-6, the J call TRBJ2-5; 11 bases line up with TRBD1. Sequencing was performed on cultured CD8+ T cells from PBMCs, taken from culture after CMV antigen stimulation. DNA for the CDR3: TGTGCCAGCAGTTTGGACAGGGGGCGACAGGAGACCCAGTACTTC. Its protein product is CASSLDRGRQETQYF.